Below, 32 T cell receptor beta chains from the same sample are listed, as sequenced in a study of T-cell reconstitution after alpha-beta-depleted transplantation in children. Unique molecular identifiers were incorporated when the TCRbeta library was constructed. TCRdb recomputed calls from the PCR reads with MiXCR, one row per CDR3 protein. Of about 50,000 distinct CDR3 sequences listed, 5.5% to 7.5% were seen once; the top ten hold 30%. Source: PBMCs, mostly from graft donor cells, taken 60 days after TCRalphabeta/CD19-depleted stem cell transplant. Every receptor here comes from a female patient aged 2-9 years who had a stem cell transplant for aplastic anemia, so the T cells may come from the graft donor.

The J gene is TRBJ2-2, the V gene TRBV27, with a tentative D call TRBD2 (6 bases). V gave up 5 bases and J gave up 6 bases, with 22 bases separating them. CDR3 size: 17 residues. Germline V gives CDR1 MNHEY, CDR2 SMNVEV (reference sequence). CDR3 loop: CASSTIEEGVRSGELFF. The CDR3 coding sequence is TGTGCCAGCAGTACGATTGAGGAGGGAGTAAGATCCGGGGAGCTGTTTTTT.

Ten or more counts support this clonotype. The chain has TRBV28 and TRBJ2-3; the D call may be TRBD1 or TRBD2 (5 bases each). The CDR3 runs to 14 residues. Germline lookup yields CDR1 MDHEN and CDR2 SYDVKM. V dropped 5 bases and J dropped 2 bases, with 11 bases sitting between them. The CDR3 region has the DNA TGTGCCAGCAGTCTACCCGGGACCACAGATACGCAGTATTTT. It encodes CASSLPGTTDTQYF.

The rearrangement joins TRBV4-1 to TRBJ1-1; no firm D call. V lost 0 bases and J 1 base, leaving 9 bases between the germline ends. The CDR3 loop spans 15 amino acids. In germline, CDR1 is MGHRA, CDR2 YSYEKL. CDR3 nucleotide sequence: TGCGCCAGCAGCCAAGAAGAAAATCGGAACACTGAAGCTTTCTTT. It specifies CASSQEENRNTEAFF.

This clonotype is termed medium-sized. The gene calls are TRBV28 and TRBJ1-6, with D perhaps matching TRBD1 (5 bases). Germline V lookup: CDR1 MDHEN, CDR2 SYDVKM. V was clipped by 10 bases and J by 8 bases, with 12 bases between them. CDR3 length: 12 amino acids. CDR3 sequence (DNA): TGTGCCACCACAGGCGATGATTCACCCCTCCACTTT. Translation gives CATTGDDSPLHF.

This clonotype has ten or more counts. The chain carries TRBV15 and TRBJ2-1; D is perhaps TRBD2 (6 bases). The length of the CDR3 is 14 residues. Trimming pared 3 bases from V and 4 bases from J, leaving 10 bases between. CDR1 is LNHNV and CDR2 is YYDKDF in the germline V gene (reference sequence). CDR3 sequence reads: CATSRDAGYNEQFF. CDR3 in DNA: TGTGCCACCAGCAGGGACGCGGGGTACAATGAGCAGTTCTTC.

This clonotype was observed many times. The rearrangement links TRBV5-1 to TRBJ2-7, with D possibly TRBD2 on 6 matching bases. The CDR3 is 15 amino acids. The ends were cut back, 0 bases at V and 2 bases at J, with 12 bases in the middle. The germline V gene has CDR1 SGHRS and CDR2 YFSETQ. DNA for the CDR3: TGCGCCAGCAGCTTGGTGGCGGGGAATCCCTACGAGCAGTACTTC. Encoded protein: CASSLVAGNPYEQYF.

This clonotype has a count of ten or more. This chain links TRBV29-1 with TRBJ2-3, with D possibly TRBD1 on 6 matching bases. The germline gives CDR1 SQVTM, CDR2 ANQGSEA. V was trimmed by 5 bases and J by 0 bases, leaving 12 bases between them. This CDR3 contains 14 residues. The CDR3 region has the DNA TGCAGCGTTTCAATCGGACAGAGCACAGATACGCAGTATTTT. It is translated as CSVSIGQSTDTQYF.

This clonotype has a count of ten or more. The CDR3: CSAYTSGRPHEQYF. CDR3 in DNA: TGCAGTGCTTATACTAGCGGGAGGCCCCACGAGCAGTACTTC. The chain recombines TRBV20-1 with TRBJ2-7, with 12 bases matching TRBD2. The CDR3 is 14 amino acids. V gave up 5 bases and J gave up 5 bases; unmatched junction bases: 7. Germline assignment: CDR1 DFQATT and CDR2 SNEGSKA (reference sequence).

This clonotype was seen repeatedly, ten times or more. The chain couples TRBV13 to TRBJ2-7; the match to TRBD2 covers 7 bases. The ends lost 4 bases at V and 1 base at J; junction bases unmatched: 4. The length of the CDR3 is 14 residues. Per the germline V gene, CDR1 is PRHDT and CDR2 is FYEKMQ (reference sequence). The CDR3 DNA reads as TGTGCCAGCAGCTCGCGGGAGTTATCCTACGAGCAGTACGTC. Amino acid sequence: CASSSRELSYEQYV.

There are a few counts of this clonotype. This chain joins TRBV9 and TRBJ1-1; a possible D gene is TRBD1 (5 bases). The germline V and J ends were trimmed by 3 bases and 6 bases, with 15 bases remaining between them. In germline, CDR1 is SGDLS, CDR2 YYNGEE. This CDR3 is 14 amino acids long. CDR3 DNA: TGTGCCAGCAGCGCCACAGGAACAGGCCCTGAAGCTTTCTTT. As protein: CASSATGTGPEAFF.

This clonotype was recorded at least ten times. The J gene is TRBJ2-1, the V gene TRBV2; 8 nucleotides match TRBD1. V trimming: 6 bases; J trimming: 6 bases; junction bases outside the gene matches: 4. Germline V gene sequence: CDR1 SNHLY, CDR2 FYNNEI. The CDR3 has 13 amino acids. CDR3 protein: CASSVDRGNEQFF. The CDR3 DNA reads as TGTGCCAGCAGCGTTGACAGGGGCAATGAGCAGTTCTTC.

This clonotype has only a few counts. The V call is TRBV19, the J call TRBJ1-2; D is unclear. The V end was cut by 3 bases, the J end by 2 bases, with 7 bases between. The germline gives CDR1 LNHDA, CDR2 SQIVND (reference sequence). The CDR3 extends over 13 amino acids. Written as DNA, the CDR3 is TGTGCCAGTAGTATCCAGGACAACTATGGCTACACCTTC. It is translated as CASSIQDNYGYTF.

In this sample, this clonotype turned up many times. The genes are TRBV20-1 and TRBJ2-3; D is unresolved. The CDR3 covers 12 residues. Germline lookup yields CDR1 DFQATT and CDR2 SNEGSKA (reference sequence). V shed 5 bases and J shed 6 bases, with 12 bases lying between them. The CDR3 sequence: CSAPQVVDTQYF. DNA for the CDR3: TGCAGTGCTCCCCAGGTGGTGGATACGCAGTATTTT.

This clonotype occurred many times. This chain uses TRBV4-1 with TRBJ2-3; 13 bases line up with TRBD2. Germline V gene sequence: CDR1 MGHRA, CDR2 YSYEKL. V shed 3 bases, J shed 2 bases, and the junction held 2 bases outside the gene matches. The CDR3 consists of 16 residues. CDR3 nucleotides: TGCGCCAGCAGCCAGGGACTAGCGGGGTCCACAGATACGCAGTATTTT. Amino acid sequence: CASSQGLAGSTDTQYF.

The sample holds a few counts of this clonotype. The V and J genes are TRBV7-9 and TRBJ2-5, with 11 bases lining up with TRBD2. The CDR3 loop spans 16 amino acids. V gave up 4 bases and J gave up 4 bases; unmatched junction bases: 8. Per germline, CDR1 SEHNR and CDR2 FQNEAQ (reference sequence). DNA for the CDR3: TGTGCCAGCAGCTCTACCGGGACTAGCGGAGGAGAGACCCAGTACTTC. This sequence encodes CASSSTGTSGGETQYF.

This clonotype was observed at least ten times. The V and J genes are TRBV12-3 or TRBV12-4 and TRBJ2-1, with D hard to call. V shed 3 bases and J shed 6 bases, with 3 bases lying between them. The CDR3 contains 11 residues. The CDR3 spells CASSFRNEQFF. The DNA for the CDR3 is TGTGCCAGCAGTTTCCGCAATGAGCAGTTCTTC.

This clonotype was recorded many times. The J gene is TRBJ2-4, the V gene TRBV20-1; TRBD1 might be the D (5 bases). V was shortened by 3 bases and J by 0 bases, with 6 bases between the two germline ends. CDR1 DFQATT and CDR2 SNEGSKA come from the germline V gene (reference sequence). This CDR3 is built from 13 residues. Written as DNA, the CDR3 is TGCAGTGCTAGGGGGCTAGCCAAAAACATTCAGTACTTC. The encoded protein is CSARGLAKNIQYF.

Only a few counts were recorded for this clonotype. The CDR3 loop reads CASSQAGRGYTF. The DNA for the CDR3 is TGCGCCAGCAGTCAGGCCGGTCGAGGCTACACCTTC. The rearrangement joins TRBV5-1 to TRBJ1-2; no clear D. The CDR3 extends over 12 amino acids. Germline values: CDR1 SGHRS, CDR2 YFSETQ. V was trimmed by 5 bases and J by 8 bases, leaving 13 bases between them.

This clonotype was counted ten times or more. The chain couples TRBV28 to TRBJ1-5; D ambiguous. V shed 2 bases and J shed 3 bases, with 14 bases lying between them. The CDR3 covers 16 residues. The germline V gene has CDR1 MDHEN and CDR2 SYDVKM. In DNA form, the CDR3 reads TGTGCCAGCAGTTTAGGAGGGAAAATACTCAATCAGCCCCAGCATTTT. Protein product: CASSLGGKILNQPQHF.

In this sample, this clonotype turned up many times. The rearrangement joins TRBV7-8 to TRBJ1-2, with unresolved D. This CDR3 is 17 amino acids long. The germline V gene has CDR1 SGHVS and CDR2 FQNEAQ. V was trimmed by 0 bases and J by 5 bases, leaving 19 bases between them. The CDR3: CASSLASATEPVYGYTF. CDR3 bases: TGTGCCAGCAGCTTAGCGTCGGCTACTGAACCAGTTTATGGCTACACCTTC.

This clonotype was recorded many times. The rearrangement joins TRBV20-1 to TRBJ2-3; 10 nucleotides agree with TRBD2. Trimming at V came to 3 bases and at J to 2 bases, leaving 8 bases not matched to a gene. The germline V gene has CDR1 DFQATT and CDR2 SNEGSKA (reference sequence). This CDR3 comprises 16 residues. Here the CDR3 reads CSASQAGLAVTDTQYF. DNA for the CDR3: TGCAGTGCTAGCCAAGCCGGACTAGCGGTCACAGATACGCAGTATTTT.

This clonotype was found a few times. J is TRBJ2-7 and V is TRBV28; D not certain. The CDR3 consists of 12 residues. The V and J ends lost 6 bases and 2 bases respectively, with 8 bases between them. Germline CDR1 reads MDHEN; CDR2 reads SYDVKM. The CDR3 protein is CASSYRAYEQYF. For the CDR3, the DNA is TGTGCCAGCAGCTACAGAGCCTACGAGCAGTACTTC.

This clonotype was recorded a few times. V gene TRBV19 combines with J gene TRBJ2-3; 13 bases match TRBD2. Germline V gene lookup returns CDR1 LNHDA and CDR2 SQIVND (reference sequence). Germline trimming cut 9 bases from V and 7 bases from J; bases unmatched to any gene: 19. The CDR3 covers 18 residues. CDR3 sequence: CASSELRLAGGRVYTQYF. The DNA for the CDR3 is TGTGCCAGCAGCGAACTCAGACTAGCGGGAGGTAGAGTATATACGCAGTATTTT.

The sample holds many counts of this clonotype. This sequence joins TRBV29-1 and TRBJ2-3, with D unclear. The germline gives CDR1 SQVTM, CDR2 ANQGSEA. V was pared by 4 bases and J by 4 bases, with 6 bases between. This CDR3 has 11 residues. For the CDR3, the DNA is TGCAGCGTTGTGTCGGCAGATACGCAGTATTTT. This sequence encodes CSVVSADTQYF.

This clonotype occurred many times. This sequence joins TRBV7-9 and TRBJ2-7; D perhaps matches TRBD1 (6 bases). The CDR3 is 16 amino acids. V was shortened by 5 bases and J by 3 bases, with 20 bases between the two germline ends. The germline gives CDR1 SEHNR, CDR2 FQNEAQ (reference sequence). The CDR3 DNA sequence: TGTGCCAGCAGCCTGGGCATGAGGACAGAGGACTACGAGCAGTACTTC. Its protein product is CASSLGMRTEDYEQYF.

This clonotype was counted ten times or more. This sequence joins TRBV15 and TRBJ2-3; 8 bases map to TRBD2. V shed 5 bases, J shed 4 bases, and the junction held 17 bases outside the gene matches. CDR1 is LNHNV, CDR2 YYDKDF, per germline (reference sequence). This CDR3 contains 18 residues. The CDR3 loop is CATSYERPGLVVADTQYF. The CDR3 DNA reads TGTGCCACCAGCTACGAGCGGCCGGGACTAGTTGTCGCAGATACGCAGTATTTT.

To note about this clonotype: This may stem from a read error, because a much larger clone lies one nucleotide away. The chain links TRBV7-2 to TRBJ2-5; 9 bases line up with TRBD2. From germline, CDR1 is SGHTA and CDR2 FQGNSA. This CDR3 comprises 15 residues. CDR3 amino acids: CATSPGRGGKETQYF. The CDR3 DNA reads TGTGCCACCAGCCCCGGGCGGGGGGGCAAAGAGACCCAGTACTTC. The whole variable domain, filled in from reference TRBV7-2 and TRBJ2-5, reads GAGVSQSPSNKVTEKGKDVELRCDPISGHTALYWYRQSLGQGLEFLIYFQGNSAPDKSGLPSDRFSAERTGGSVSTLTIQRTQQEDSAVYLCATSPGRGGKETQYFGPGTRLLVL.

This chain joins TRBV2 and TRBJ1-5; a weak D match, TRBD1 (5 bases). CDR3 size: 14 residues. The germline gives CDR1 SNHLY, CDR2 FYNNEI. Trimming took 4 bases from V and 4 from J, leaving 11 bases between them. The CDR3 region has the DNA TGTGCCAGCAGTGCTCTGGGGCCTAATCAGCCCCAGCATTTT. Its translation is CASSALGPNQPQHF.

This clonotype was observed at least ten times. The J gene is TRBJ2-1, the V gene TRBV7-8; D not resolved. Trimming removed 4 bases from V and 5 bases from J, with 6 bases in between. The CDR3 contains 12 residues. Germline loops: CDR1 SGHVS, CDR2 FQNEAQ. The CDR3 loop is CASSSRNNEQFF. Here the CDR3 DNA reads TGTGCCAGCAGCTCCCGTAACAATGAGCAGTTCTTC.

The table lists this clonotype with many counts. The genes are TRBV27 and TRBJ2-1, with 9 positions matching TRBD2. The trim removed 7 bases at V and 6 bases at J, leaving 13 bases unmatched. This CDR3 contains 16 residues. The germline CDR1 and CDR2 sequences are MNHEY and SMNVEV (reference sequence). The chain's CDR3 is CASTLRLAGLGNEQFF. The CDR3 DNA is TGTGCCAGCACCCTACGGCTAGCGGGATTGGGCAATGAGCAGTTCTTC.

In its sample, this clonotype was seen a few times. This rearrangement joins TRBV12-3 or TRBV12-4 to TRBJ1-6; D is perhaps TRBD1 (5 bases). This CDR3 is built from 17 residues. V was clipped by 6 bases and J by 3 bases, with 18 bases between them. This CDR3 is CASSPMPGPIYNSPLHF. CDR3 coding DNA: TGTGCCAGCAGCCCCATGCCGGGACCCATCTATAATTCACCCCTCCACTTT.

This clonotype came up many times. The V and J genes are TRBV6-5 and TRBJ2-1; maybe TRBD1 (6 bases). This CDR3 has 15 residues. CDR1 and CDR2 from the germline V gene are MNHEY and SVGAGI. V dropped 5 bases and J dropped 2 bases, with 13 bases sitting between them. The CDR3, as DNA: TGTGCCAGCAGTACGACAGGAAGGCCCTACAATGAGCAGTTCTTC. Translation: CASSTTGRPYNEQFF.